Below are 13 T cell receptor beta chains sequenced from a single sample in a study of cytomegalovirus exposure and HLA in healthy donors. Amplification used 60 Vbeta primers and 13 Jbeta primers. Some clones are missing from TCRdb's copy, which holds only in-frame ones; the method was immunoSEQ multiplex PCR. The specimen's table records about 200,000 clones. Sequencing was performed on PBMCs. The receptors come from a woman aged 25 to 39 in good health and CMV-seropositive.

The chain links TRBV29-1 to TRBJ2-5; 8 positions agree with TRBD1. This CDR3 comprises 12 residues. CDR1 is SQVTM and CDR2 is ANQGSEA in the germline V gene. The V and J ends lost 5 bases and 5 bases, in that order; junction bases with no gene match: 4. Written as DNA, the CDR3 is TGCAGCGTTAGCAGGGGGCTGGAGACCCAGTACTTC. It yields the protein CSVSRGLETQYF.

This sequence joins TRBV19 and TRBJ2-5; D is possibly TRBD2 (6 bases). This CDR3 is 15 amino acids long. Germline V gene lookup returns CDR1 LNHDA and CDR2 SQIVND (reference sequence). Trimming took 6 bases from V and 2 from J, leaving 16 bases between them. The CDR3 region is CASSPAGRGQETQYF. CDR3 DNA sequence: TGTGCCAGTAGCCCCGCCGGGAGAGGACAAGAGACCCAGTACTTC. The full variable domain, completed using reference TRBV19 and TRBJ2-5, is DGGITQSPKYLFRKEGQNVTLSCEQNLNHDAMYWYRQDPGQGLRLIYYSQIVNDFQKGDIAEGYSVSREKKESFPLTVTSAQKNPTAFYLCASSPAGRGQETQYFGPGTRLLVL.

V gene TRBV2 combines with J gene TRBJ2-3; TRBD1 matches at 10 bases. There are 15 residues in the CDR3. With V trimmed by 6 bases and J by 3 bases, 6 bases remained unmatched. Germline V gene sequence: CDR1 SNHLY, CDR2 FYNNEI. The CDR3 loop is CASSGGQGRTDTQYF. The CDR3 DNA reads as TGTGCCAGCAGCGGGGGACAGGGGAGGACAGATACGCAGTATTTT.

This chain uses TRBV18 with TRBJ2-6; D might be TRBD1 (6 bases). This CDR3 contains 15 residues. Trimming stripped 4 bases from V and 4 bases from J, with 11 bases between. CDR1 is KGHSH, CDR2 LQKENI, per germline. CDR3 loop: CASSRQGSGANVLTF. For the CDR3, the DNA is TGTGCCAGCTCACGGCAGGGGTCCGGGGCCAACGTCCTGACTTTC.

The CDR3 here is CASSESRTGLRELFF. CDR3 DNA: TGTGCCAGCAGTGAATCCAGGACAGGGCTCCGGGAGCTGTTTTTT. This rearrangement joins TRBV6-1 to TRBJ2-2; TRBD1 matches at 8 bases. Germline V lookup: CDR1 MNHNS, CDR2 SASEGT. Unmatched junction bases numbered 8, after V lost 2 bases and J lost 9 bases. The CDR3 length is 15 residues.

The chain carries TRBV19 and TRBJ2-1; maybe TRBD2 (5 bases). The CDR3 contains 13 residues. The V gene lost 3 bases and the J gene lost 5 bases, with 8 bases spanning the gap. In germline, CDR1 is LNHDA, CDR2 SQIVND (reference sequence). In DNA, the CDR3 is TGTGCCAGTAGTATGAGGAGGCACAATGAGCAGTTCTTC. This gives the protein CASSMRRHNEQFF.

The rearrangement uses TRBV11-1 and TRBJ2-3; 9 positions agree with TRBD2. The germline gives CDR1 SGHAT, CDR2 FQDESV (reference sequence). The V and J ends lost 7 bases and 2 bases, in that order; junction bases with no gene match: 10. This CDR3 has 16 amino acids. The CDR3 sequence: CASNPLAGPPTDTQYF. CDR3 sequence (DNA): TGTGCCAGCAACCCTCTAGCGGGGCCACCCACAGATACGCAGTATTTT.

V is TRBV7-2 and J is TRBJ2-7; D not certain. CDR3 length: 16 amino acids. V gave up 4 bases and J gave up 1 base, with 17 bases separating them. Germline CDR1 SGHTA, CDR2 FQGNSA. In nucleotides, the CDR3 is TGTGCCAGCAGCTCCCTAATAGGAGATTTTTCCTACGAGCAGTACTTC. This sequence encodes CASSSLIGDFSYEQYF. Using reference TRBV7-2 and TRBJ2-7 for the parts outside the CDR3, the full variable domain is GAGVSQSPSNKVTEKGKDVELRCDPISGHTALYWYRQSLGQGLEFLIYFQGNSAPDKSGLPSDRFSAERTGGSVSTLTIQRTQQEDSAVYLCASSSLIGDFSYEQYFGPGTRLTVT.

The CDR3 spells CASSLGGQGYF. The CDR3 DNA follows: TGTGCCAGCAGCTTAGGGGGACAGGGGTACTTC. V is TRBV7-8 and J is TRBJ2-7; 9 nucleotides align to TRBD1. J was trimmed by 12 bases and V by 1 base; bases with no gene match: 1. Germline V CDR1 and CDR2: SGHVS, FQNEAQ. CDR3 size: 11 residues.

This rearrangement joins TRBV6-1 to TRBJ2-1, with D possibly being TRBD1 (5 bases). The V and J ends lost 6 bases and 2 bases respectively, with 8 bases between them. Germline CDR1 reads MNHNS; CDR2 reads SASEGT. The CDR3 runs 13 residues. CDR3 protein: CASRGPAYNEQFF. Here the CDR3 DNA reads TGTGCCAGCAGGGGGCCAGCCTACAATGAGCAGTTCTTC.

The chain links TRBV9 to TRBJ2-7; the match to TRBD2 covers 9 bases. With 4 bases clipped from V and 5 bases from J, the junction kept 7 bases outside the gene matches. Germline assignment: CDR1 SGDLS and CDR2 YYNGEE. This CDR3 is 14 amino acids long. The CDR3 is CASSSGGRENEQYF. The CDR3 DNA follows: TGTGCCAGCAGCTCGGGCGGGAGGGAAAACGAGCAGTACTTC. Full variable domain (rest looked up from reference TRBV9 and TRBJ2-7): DSGVTQTPKHLITATGQRVTLRCSPRSGDLSVYWYQQSLDQGLQFLIQYYNGEERAKGNILERFSAQQFPDLHSELNLSSLELGDSALYFCASSSGGRENEQYFGPGTRLTVT.

The chain combines TRBV11-2 with TRBJ1-5, with no clear D. The germline CDR1 and CDR2 sequences are SGHAT and FQNNGV. The CDR3 contains 17 residues. Trimming took 2 bases from V and 3 from J, leaving 17 bases between them. The CDR3 sequence is CASSLKREHGVNQPQHF. The CDR3 DNA follows: TGTGCCAGCAGCTTAAAGAGGGAACACGGAGTCAATCAGCCCCAGCATTTT.

Turning to this clone: The same CDR3 is also encoded by other DNA sequences in this sample. The CDR3 sequence is CASSYSQGNYGYTF. The CDR3 DNA is TGTGCCAGCAGTTACTCGCAGGGGAACTATGGCTACACCTTC. The chain couples TRBV6-5 to TRBJ1-2; the D gene is possibly TRBD1 (6 bases). V was clipped by 0 bases and J by 2 bases, with 7 bases between them. Germline V gene lookup returns CDR1 MNHEY and CDR2 SVGAGI. The CDR3 contains 14 residues.